This T cell receptor (beta chain) was sequenced during a study of cytomegalovirus exposure and HLA in healthy donors. At the level of the study: Early on, a data release was issued that held about 85 million unique TCRs from HLA-typed donors.

This PCR relied on a set of 60 Vbeta primers and 13 Jbeta primers. Assay: immunoSEQ multiplex PCR; the TCRdb copy retains only in-frame clones and omits some. The data show around 100,000 clones, with roughly four fifths seen just once and 15% to 20% held by the top ten. The V and J ends lost 6 bases and 1 base, in that order; junction bases with no gene match: 3. The germline gives CDR1 SNHLY, CDR2 FYNNEI. This CDR3 has 15 amino acids. Unrecorded immune exposures were likely, despite nominal health at sampling. The chain is built from TRBV2 and TRBJ2-7; 13 bases line up with TRBD2. This TCR was recovered from a woman in her sixties in good health and CMV-seropositive. Sequencing was done on a sample of PBMCs. CDR3 nucleotides: TGTGCCAGCAGAGAACTAGCGGGAGGGTCCTACGAGCAGTACTTC. Protein sequence: CASRELAGGSYEQYF.